Presented here are 10 T cell receptor beta chains from one specimen sequenced in a study of shared clonotypes between healthy human individuals. Naive CD8 cells lacked CD45RO, underwent positive selection for CCR7 and left out terminally differentiated effector memory CD45RA+ cells. Measured with immunoSEQ multiplex PCR; TCRdb has only the in-frame clones, and not every one. The sample lists about 2.1 million clones; roughly 95% were seen once. The sequenced sample was naive CD8+ T cells from PBMCs. The origin of the receptors is a man between 18 and 29 years old in good health. Some clones in this sample may be carry-over from other donors' samples.

The genes are TRBV27 and TRBJ1-1; TRBD1 matches at 9 bases. The CDR3 has 17 amino acids. Per germline, CDR1 MNHEY and CDR2 SMNVEV (reference sequence). After removal of 2 bases from V and 0 bases from J, the junction contained 7 bases not matched to a gene. The CDR3 DNA reads TGTGCCAGCAGTTTAGGGCCCGGGACAGGGTTGAACACTGAAGCTTTCTTT. Translation gives CASSLGPGTGLNTEAFF.

This clone has only a few counts. J is TRBJ1-1 and V is TRBV25-1; 9 nucleotides align to TRBD1. The trim removed 4 bases at V and 1 base at J, leaving 4 bases unmatched. The CDR3 is 15 amino acids. Germline loops: CDR1 MGHDK, CDR2 SYGVNS. In DNA, the CDR3 is TGTGCCAGCAGTGTCCCGGGACAGGGGAACACTGAAGCTTTCTTT. Encoded protein: CASSVPGQGNTEAFF.

V is TRBV5-1 and J is TRBJ2-7, with D tentatively TRBD1 (6 bases). V lost 4 bases and J lost 0, with 20 bases in between. The germline CDR1 and CDR2 sequences are SGHRS and YFSETQ. This CDR3 is built from 17 residues. The CDR3 reads CASSPPTTGTNSYEQYF. CDR3 coding DNA: TGCGCCAGCAGCCCGCCGACCACCGGGACAAACTCCTACGAGCAGTACTTC.

The chain employs TRBV19 and TRBJ1-1; 10 positions agree with TRBD1. This CDR3 comprises 15 residues. Trimming at V came to 7 bases and at J to 4 bases, leaving 9 bases not matched to a gene. CDR1 LNHDA and CDR2 SQIVND come from the germline V gene (reference sequence). Here the CDR3 reads CASTGDRGLGTEAFF. CDR3 bases: TGTGCCAGTACCGGAGACAGGGGGCTCGGCACTGAAGCTTTCTTT.

This chain joins TRBV4-1 and TRBJ2-7, with D perhaps TRBD1 (5 bases). Trimming shortened V by 3 bases and J by 6 bases, and 21 bases separated the two germline ends. The CDR3 is 16 amino acids. CDR1 and CDR2 (germline): MGHRA, YSYEKL. Written as DNA, the CDR3 is TGCGCCAGCAGCCAGGACCCGGACACTTTAATTTTCGAGCAGTACTTC. Translated: CASSQDPDTLIFEQYF.

This sequence joins TRBV10-1 and TRBJ2-2; D call uncertain. CDR3 size: 13 residues. Trimming left V 0 bases short and J 9 bases short, with 8 bases between. In germline, CDR1 is WNHNN, CDR2 SYGVQD (reference sequence). The CDR3 here is CASSESSARELFF. The CDR3 DNA reads as TGCGCCAGCAGTGAGTCCTCCGCGCGGGAGCTGTTTTTT.

The chain links TRBV9 to TRBJ2-1; 8 bases map to TRBD2. J gave up 2 bases and V 1 base, and 11 bases lay outside the gene matches. The CDR3 extends over 18 amino acids. Germline loops: CDR1 SGDLS, CDR2 YYNGEE. CDR3 region: CASSVPSGSVPPYNEQFF. CDR3 in DNA: TGTGCCAGCAGCGTACCCAGCGGGAGTGTCCCCCCCTACAATGAGCAGTTCTTC. The whole variable domain, filled in from reference TRBV9 and TRBJ2-1, reads DSGVTQTPKHLITATGQRVTLRCSPRSGDLSVYWYQQSLDQGLQFLIQYYNGEERAKGNILERFSAQQFPDLHSELNLSSLELGDSALYFCASSVPSGSVPPYNEQFFGPGTRLTVL.

The chain couples TRBV5-5 to TRBJ2-7; 14 positions match TRBD2. The CDR3 contains 17 residues. Germline CDR1 and CDR2: SGHKS and YYEKEE (reference sequence). The junction had 13 bases not matched to a gene; V was cut back by 4 bases and J by 7 bases. CDR3 residues: CASSGGAGTSGRYEQYF. CDR3 DNA: TGTGCCAGCAGCGGCGGGGCGGGGACTAGCGGGAGATATGAGCAGTACTTC.

J is TRBJ1-5 and V is TRBV6-6; D gene unclear. The V and J ends lost 8 bases and 4 bases respectively, with 15 bases between them. The germline CDR1 and CDR2 sequences are MNHNY and SVGAGI (reference sequence). The CDR3 sequence is 14 residues long. The CDR3 bases are TGTGCCAGCCGTGAGCTTGGAAGGAATCAGCCCCAGCATTTT. It encodes CASRELGRNQPQHF.

The chain is built from TRBV7-6 and TRBJ2-7, with 7 positions matching TRBD1. The CDR3 contains 13 residues. Germline V gene lookup returns CDR1 SGHVS and CDR2 FNYEAQ. Trimming at V came to 5 bases and at J to 1 base, leaving 2 bases not matched to a gene. The CDR3 coding sequence is TGTGCCAGCAGCCCGGGACAGTCCTACGAGCAGTACTTC. Its translation: CASSPGQSYEQYF.